What follows are 7 T cell receptor beta chains derived from one specimen sequenced in a study of T cells in Graves' hyperthyroidism and ophthalmopathy. RNA transcripts provided the source from which TCR beta CDR3 regions were amplified. HTBI primers were employed in a first-round RT-PCR of the TCR CDR3. TCRdb redid the calling of the multiplex PCR reads with MiXCR, one entry per CDR3 protein. The sample consists of 700,000 or so distinct CDR3 sequences, 16% of them appearing once. Source material: blood. The receptors come from a man between 18 and 29 years old with Graves' hyperthyroidism.

The CDR3 DNA sequence: TGTGCCAGCAGCGTAGACGGACTCCCCACAGATACGCAGTATTTT. Its protein is CASSVDGLPTDTQYF. The rearrangement joins TRBV9 to TRBJ2-3, with D possibly being TRBD2 (5 bases). CDR1 is SGDLS and CDR2 is YYNGEE in the germline V gene. Trimming stripped 0 bases from V and 2 bases from J, with 10 bases between. This CDR3 has 15 residues.

The V call is TRBV7-3, the J call TRBJ2-2; D might be TRBD1 or TRBD2, each matching 6 bases. The V gene's germline CDR1 is SGHTA and CDR2 FQGTGA. CDR3 length equals 13 residues. Trimming stripped 6 bases from V and 7 bases from J, with 12 bases between. CDR3 in DNA: TGTGCCAGCAGTCAAGGGGGGCACGGGGAGCTGTTTTTT. Amino acid sequence: CASSQGGHGELFF. Variable domain in full (rest from reference TRBV7-3 and TRBJ2-2): GAGVSQTPSNKVTEKGKYVELRCDPISGHTALYWYRQSLGQGPEFLIYFQGTGAADDSGLPNDRFFAVRPEGSVSTLKIQRTERGDSAVYLCASSQGGHGELFFGEGSRLTVL.

The genes are TRBV6-1 and TRBJ2-5; a weak D match, TRBD2 (5 bases). Looked up from germline, CDR1 is MNHNS and CDR2 is SASEGT. The CDR3 totals 14 residues. V lost 5 bases and J lost 7, with 17 bases in between. The CDR3 spells CASSPAFLRGTQYF. The CDR3 region has the DNA TGTGCCAGCAGTCCTGCCTTCCTCCGGGGGACCCAGTACTTC.

This clonotype was recorded many times. The chain combines TRBV6-2 or TRBV6-3 with TRBJ1-5; D remains unclear. Trimming cost V 2 bases and J 7 bases, with 12 bases left between them. CDR3 length: 14 residues. CDR1 is MNHEY, CDR2 SVGEGT, per germline. The CDR3 here is CASSYDSEGQPQHF. In DNA form, the CDR3 reads TGTGCCAGCAGTTACGATTCGGAAGGACAGCCCCAGCATTTT.

Many counts were recorded for this clonotype. This chain uses TRBV12-3 or TRBV12-4 with TRBJ2-1, with unresolved D. This CDR3 has 12 residues. Trimming shortened V by 3 bases and J by 6 bases, and 6 bases separated the two germline ends. The CDR3 reads CASSFSSNEQFF. DNA for the CDR3: TGTGCCAGCAGTTTTTCTTCCAATGAGCAGTTCTTC.

This clonotype was found a few times. The chain recombines TRBV7-9 with TRBJ1-5; D is undetermined. The V gene lost 5 bases and the J gene lost 2 bases, with 13 bases spanning the gap. The CDR3 is 15 amino acids. Germline CDR1 reads SEHNR; CDR2 reads FQNEAQ (reference sequence). In nucleotides, the CDR3 is TGTGCCAGCAGCCCTAAAATTCTGGGCAATCAGCCCCAGCATTTT. This codes for CASSPKILGNQPQHF.

This clonotype was detected many times. The J gene is TRBJ2-5, the V gene TRBV18; D gene ambiguous. Between the trimmed V and J ends, which lost 2 bases and 2 bases, there was a span of 6 bases. Germline V lookup: CDR1 KGHSH, CDR2 LQKENI. The CDR3 covers 13 residues. The DNA of the CDR3 is TGTGCCAGCTCACCAAACAGTCAAGAGACCCAGTACTTC. Its translation is CASSPNSQETQYF.